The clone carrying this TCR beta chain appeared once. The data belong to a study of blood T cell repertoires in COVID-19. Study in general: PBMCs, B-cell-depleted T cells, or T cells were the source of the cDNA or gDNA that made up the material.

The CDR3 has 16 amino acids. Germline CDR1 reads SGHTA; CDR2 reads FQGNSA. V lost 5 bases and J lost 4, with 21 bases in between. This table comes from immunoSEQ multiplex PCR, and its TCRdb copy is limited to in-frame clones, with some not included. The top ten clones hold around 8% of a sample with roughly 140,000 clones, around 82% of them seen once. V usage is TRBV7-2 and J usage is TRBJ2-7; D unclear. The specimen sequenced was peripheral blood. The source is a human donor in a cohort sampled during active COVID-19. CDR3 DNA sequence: TGTGCCAGCAGCGGTAGTATTTCCGCCGCACCGTACGAGCAGTACTTC. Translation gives CASSGSISAAPYEQYF.